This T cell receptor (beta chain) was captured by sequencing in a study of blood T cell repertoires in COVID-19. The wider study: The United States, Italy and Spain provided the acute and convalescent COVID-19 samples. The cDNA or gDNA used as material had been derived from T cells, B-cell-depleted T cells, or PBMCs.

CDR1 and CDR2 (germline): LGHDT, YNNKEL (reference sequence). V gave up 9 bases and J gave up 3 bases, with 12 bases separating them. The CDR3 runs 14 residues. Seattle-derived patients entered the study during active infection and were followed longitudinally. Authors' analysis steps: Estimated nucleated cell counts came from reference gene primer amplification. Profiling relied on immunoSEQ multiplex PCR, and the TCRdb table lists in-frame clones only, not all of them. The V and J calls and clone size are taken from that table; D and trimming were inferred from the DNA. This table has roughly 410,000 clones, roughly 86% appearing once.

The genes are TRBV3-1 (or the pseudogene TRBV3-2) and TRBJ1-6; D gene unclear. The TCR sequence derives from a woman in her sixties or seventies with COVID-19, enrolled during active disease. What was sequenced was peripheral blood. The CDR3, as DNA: TGTGCCAGTTCTAGCGGGGTCTATAATTCACCCCTCCACTTT. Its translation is CASSSGVYNSPLHF.